A selection of T cell receptor beta chains follows, all from one sample in a study of OX40 agonist ivuxolimab in advanced cancers. Some clones are missing from TCRdb's copy, which holds only in-frame ones; the method was immunoSEQ multiplex PCR. The sample holds 60,000 or so clones, 80% to 90% seen once. The sample consisted of CD4+ or CD8+ T cells sorted from blood, taken in a trial of the OX40 agonist ivuxolimab. The receptors come from an adult with an advanced solid tumor such as melanoma, head and neck, liver or kidney cancer. Each CDR3 is given with its conserved first and last residue. The D gene is left open where the match is weak. Size values are once, few and many counts, or a class for expanded clones, and some rows have none.

J,D,V,size,CDR3,DNA
TRBJ2-1,TRBD2,TRBV6-5,.,CASSILAGGLNEQFF,TGTGCCAGCAGTATACTAGCGGGGGGTTTGAATGAGCAGTTCTTC
TRBJ2-3,TRBD1,TRBV11-2,few,CASSRTGFVTDTQYF,TGTGCCAGCAGCAGGACAGGGTTCGTGACAGATACGCAGTATTTT
TRBJ2-1,.,TRBV5-5,.,CASSLDVSGNEQFF,TGTGCCAGCAGCTTGGACGTCAGTGGCAATGAGCAGTTCTTC
TRBJ1-2,.,TRBV4-2,.,CASSQAKGRLPGYTF,TGTGCCAGCAGCCAAGCTAAGGGAAGATTACCTGGCTACACCTTC
TRBJ1-3,.,TRBV9,.,CASSVDGGIGNTIYF,TGTGCCAGCAGCGTCGACGGGGGAATTGGAAACACCATATATTTT
TRBJ2-3,.,TRBV5-4,.,CAGGGMSTDTQYF,TGTGCGGGTGGTGGTATGAGCACAGATACGCAGTATTTT
TRBJ1-1,.,TRBV5-6,.,CASSLLFGNMNTEAFF,TGTGCCAGCAGCTTGCTGTTTGGAAATATGAACACTGAAGCTTTCTTT
TRBJ2-5,.,TRBV27,.,CASSPELTQETQYF,TGTGCCAGCAGCCCAGAACTCACTCAAGAGACCCAGTACTTC
TRBJ2-7,.,TRBV9,.,CASSGKSGHDYEQYF,TGTGCCAGCAGCGGAAAGAGCGGCCACGATTACGAGCAGTACTTC
TRBJ2-5,.,TRBV13,once,CASSLASFGETQYF,TGTGCCAGCAGCTTAGCGTCATTTGGCGAGACCCAGTACTTC
TRBJ2-7,TRBD1,TRBV6-1,.,CASSKKTGSYEQYF,TGTGCCAGCAGTAAAAAGACAGGGTCCTACGAGCAGTACTTC
TRBJ2-1,TRBD2,TRBV19,.,CASRRLANTYNEQFF,TGTGCCAGTAGAAGACTAGCTAATACCTACAATGAGCAGTTCTTC
TRBJ2-1,.,TRBV18,.,CASSSTRNEQFF,TGTGCCAGCTCATCGACTAGGAATGAGCAGTTCTTC
TRBJ2-2,.,TRBV19,.,CASSILKPGRSPTGELFF,TGTGCCAGTAGTATTCTGAAACCGGGCCGTTCCCCCACCGGGGAGCTGTTTTTT
TRBJ2-2,.,TRBV29-1,.,CSVVRDTGELFF,TGCAGCGTTGTAAGGGACACCGGGGAGCTGTTTTTT
TRBJ2-1,TRBD2,TRBV6-1,.,CASRAAGDEQFF,TGTGCCAGCAGAGCAGCGGGGGATGAGCAGTTCTTC
TRBJ1-1,.,TRBV5-1,.,CASSLEGGTTEAFF,TGCGCCAGCAGCTTGGAAGGGGGGACCACTGAAGCTTTCTTT
TRBJ2-2,TRBD2,TRBV19,.,CASSPASGRDGAGELFF,TGTGCCAGTAGCCCCGCTAGTGGGAGGGACGGGGCCGGGGAGCTGTTTTTT
TRBJ1-1,.,TRBV6-4,.,CASSEGRVGANTEAFF,TGTGCCAGCAGTGAGGGCAGGGTTGGGGCGAACACTGAAGCTTTCTTT
TRBJ2-7,TRBD1,TRBV11-1,.,CASSQGRQGPYEQYF,TGTGCCAGCAGCCAAGGGAGACAGGGCCCCTACGAGCAGTACTTC
TRBJ2-7,TRBD1,TRBV29-1,.,CSVLKGAGYEQYF,TGCAGCGTACTAAAGGGGGCGGGTTACGAGCAGTACTTC
TRBJ2-1,.,TRBV29-1,.,CSVDGEQVYNEQFF,TGCAGCGTTGATGGGGAGCAGGTGTACAATGAGCAGTTCTTC
TRBJ2-1,.,TRBV11-2,.,CASSSIIPDGHEQFF,TGTGCCAGCAGCTCTATTATCCCTGACGGTCATGAGCAGTTCTTC
TRBJ2-7,TRBD2,TRBV11-2,once,CASSLDGGLAAYEQYF,TGTGCCAGCAGCTTAGATGGGGGACTAGCGGCCTACGAGCAGTACTTC
TRBJ2-7,.,TRBV28,.,CASSSRRVGYYEQYF,TGTGCCAGCAGTTCGCGCCGGGTAGGGTATTACGAGCAGTACTTC
TRBJ2-6,.,TRBV19,.,CASSLDGGAGANVLTF,TGTGCCAGTAGTCTCGATGGGGGAGCTGGGGCCAACGTCCTGACTTTC
TRBJ1-6,TRBD1,TRBV25-1,few,CASSDNGQGSPLHF,TGTGCCAGCAGTGACAACGGACAGGGTTCACCCCTCCACTTT
TRBJ1-1,.,TRBV7-9,.,CASSFMAFF,TGTGCCAGCAGCTTCATGGCTTTCTTT
TRBJ1-1,.,TRBV7-8,.,CASSLVSGTMNTEAFF,TGTGCCAGCAGCTTAGTATCAGGGACCATGAACACTGAAGCTTTCTTT
TRBJ2-2,TRBD2,TRBV19,.,CASSVLAGSGELFF,TGTGCCAGTAGTGTACTAGCGGGATCCGGGGAGCTGTTTTTT
TRBJ2-7,TRBD1,TRBV5-1,.,CASSLRDRIDEQYF,TGCGCCAGCAGCCTCCGGGACAGGATTGACGAGCAGTACTTC
TRBJ1-1,.,TRBV7-9,.,CASSSGSTEAFF,TGTGCCAGCAGCTCGGGGTCGACTGAAGCTTTCTTT
TRBJ2-7,TRBD1,TRBV27,once,CASSLQGFYEQYF,TGTGCCAGCAGCCTACAGGGGTTCTACGAGCAGTACTTC
TRBJ2-4,.,TRBV30,.,CAWSASSLAKNIQYF,TGTGCCTGGAGTGCGAGTAGCTTAGCCAAAAACATTCAGTACTTC
TRBJ2-7,.,TRBV6-6,once,CASSPRTASYEQYF,TGTGCCAGCAGCCCCCGGACAGCCTCCTACGAGCAGTACTTC
TRBJ1-3,.,TRBV19,.,CASSPGTGNTIYF,TGTGCCAGTAGTCCTGGGACCGGAAACACCATATATTTT
TRBJ2-5,TRBD1,TRBV4-1,.,CASSQTGGGETQYF,TGCGCCAGCAGCCAGACAGGGGGTGGAGAGACCCAGTACTTC
TRBJ2-2,.,TRBV16,.,CASSDTGSAGELFF,TGTGCCAGCAGCGATACAGGGTCGGCCGGGGAGCTGTTTTTT
TRBJ2-2,TRBD1,TRBV5-1,.,CASSLDRVDPGELFF,TGCGCCAGCAGCCTGGACAGGGTGGACCCCGGGGAGCTGTTTTTT
TRBJ1-1,.,TRBV29-1,.,CSARQGVEAFF,TGCAGCGCCAGACAAGGGGTAGAAGCTTTCTTT